This entry lists 30 T cell receptor beta chains sequenced from one sample in a study of T-cell memory formation after mild COVID-19. MiXCR, applied by TCRdb to the 5' RACE reads, yields one record per CDR3 protein. The repertoire consists of 400,000 to 500,000 distinct CDR3 sequences, with around 24% occurring once and the leading ten covering around 8.8%. The sequenced sample consisted of PBMCs or a T cell subset sorted from them (not recorded which). These receptors were taken from an adult woman who had mild COVID-19 (a few samples of this study predate the infection). Cell type and time point are not known.

This clonotype has more than one count but fewer than ten. The V call is TRBV7-8, the J call TRBJ2-7, with TRBD1 as a possible D gene (5 bases). CDR1 is SGHVS, CDR2 FQNEAQ, per germline. There are 17 residues in the CDR3. Trimming removed 3 bases from V and 0 bases from J, with 18 bases in between. CDR3 residues: CASSLLGAYQSSYEQYF. CDR3 DNA sequence: TGTGCCAGCAGCTTGTTAGGGGCTTACCAAAGCTCCTACGAGCAGTACTTC. Based on the CDR3 plus reference TRBV7-8 and TRBJ2-7, the full variable domain is GAGVSQSPRYKVAKRGQDVALRCDPISGHVSLFWYQQALGQGPEFLTYFQNEAQLDKSGLPSDRFFAERPEGSVSTLKIQRTQQEDSAVYLCASSLLGAYQSSYEQYFGPGTRLTVT.

The gene calls are TRBV5-5 and TRBJ1-3; D is perhaps TRBD1 (5 bases). The CDR3 sequence is 14 residues long. Germline loops: CDR1 SGHKS, CDR2 YYEKEE (reference sequence). V lost 4 bases and J lost 0, with 8 bases in between. CDR3 DNA sequence: TGTGCCAGCAGCCGGGACTACTCTGGAAACACCATATATTTT. Protein: CASSRDYSGNTIYF.

V gene TRBV12-3 or TRBV12-4 combines with J gene TRBJ1-2; 7 nucleotides line up with TRBD1. The trim removed 3 bases at V and 8 bases at J, leaving 6 bases unmatched. The CDR3 extends over 13 amino acids. CDR3 in amino acids: CASSFKQGMGYTF. The CDR3 DNA reads TGTGCCAGCAGTTTTAAACAGGGGATGGGCTACACCTTC.

CDR3 sequence (DNA): TGTGCCAGCAGCCCATTGGACAGCTACGAGCAGTACTTC. It translates to CASSPLDSYEQYF. The V and J genes are TRBV11-1 and TRBJ2-7, with D perhaps matching TRBD1 (6 bases). Germline CDR1 SGHAT, CDR2 FQDESV (reference sequence). V was shortened by 5 bases and J by 3 bases, with 11 bases between the two germline ends. This CDR3 contains 13 residues.

This clonotype was observed a few times. The chain combines TRBV12-3 or TRBV12-4 with TRBJ2-2; D unclear. V lost 6 bases and J lost 3, with 8 bases in between. The CDR3 is 13 amino acids. CDR3 DNA sequence: TGTGCCAGCAGACCCCCCTACACCGGGGAGCTGTTTTTT. Translation gives CASRPPYTGELFF.

This clonotype was observed many times. The chain combines TRBV11-3 with TRBJ1-1, with D uncertain. There are 20 residues in the CDR3. With 0 bases removed from V and 6 bases from J, the gap between germline ends came to 29 bases. Germline V gives CDR1 SGHNT, CDR2 YENEEA. CDR3: CASSLDPLGILQRSHSEAFF. The CDR3 DNA reads as TGTGCCAGCAGCTTAGATCCATTAGGTATTTTACAGCGGAGTCATTCTGAAGCTTTCTTT.

This rearrangement joins TRBV29-1 to TRBJ2-7; D is perhaps TRBD1 (6 bases). Trimming removed 0 bases from V and 1 base from J, with 10 bases in between. The CDR3 extends over 14 amino acids. Per germline, CDR1 SQVTM and CDR2 ANQGSEA. CDR3 sequence reads: CSVEDLRGSYEQYF. The CDR3 DNA follows: TGCAGCGTTGAAGATCTCAGGGGATCCTACGAGCAGTACTTC.

The genes are TRBV30 and TRBJ2-4; 7 positions agree with TRBD1. Trimming at V came to 0 bases and at J to 1 base, leaving 6 bases not matched to a gene. Germline V gene data show CDR1 as GTSNPN and CDR2 as SVGIG (reference sequence). The CDR3 is made up of 16 amino acids. CDR3 loop: CAWSVGQGEAKNIQYF. Written as DNA, the CDR3 is TGTGCCTGGAGTGTAGGGCAGGGGGAGGCCAAAAACATTCAGTACTTC. The whole variable domain, remainder taken from reference TRBV30 and TRBJ2-4, is SQTIHQWPATLVQPVGSPLSLECTVEGTSNPNLYWYRQAAGRGLQLLFYSVGIGQISSEVPQNLSASRPQDRQFILSSKKLLLSDSGFYLCAWSVGQGEAKNIQYFGAGTRLSVL.

At least ten counts were recorded for this clonotype. The junction shows a germline mismatch at one end, possibly a read error. V and J are TRBV7-7 and TRBJ2-7, with D hard to call. CDR3 size: 14 residues. The germline gives CDR1 SSHAT, CDR2 FNYEAQ (reference sequence). For the CDR3, the DNA is TGTGCTAGCAGCCCGATCTCGCCCACCTACGAGCAGTACTTC. Translating it yields CASSPISPTYEQYF.

Only one count was recorded for this clonotype. The chain is built from TRBV6-1 and TRBJ1-2; D may be TRBD1 (5 bases). Germline V gives CDR1 MNHNS, CDR2 SASEGT. Trimming took 8 bases from V and 3 from J, leaving 22 bases between them. The CDR3 sequence is 16 residues long. This CDR3 reads CASQIITRVRDYGYTF. CDR3 DNA sequence: TGTGCCAGCCAAATAATAACCAGGGTTCGGGACTATGGCTACACCTTC.

This sequence joins TRBV12-5 and TRBJ2-7; 11 bases agree with TRBD2. The germline CDR1 and CDR2 sequences are LGHNT and FRNRAP. V shed 0 bases and J 6 bases; nucleotides not matched to a gene: 4. There are 15 residues in the CDR3. This chain's CDR3 is CASGLVLAGEAEQYF. CDR3 sequence (DNA): TGTGCTAGTGGTTTGGTACTAGCGGGAGAAGCCGAGCAGTACTTC.

The chain recombines TRBV5-1 with TRBJ2-3; either TRBD1 or TRBD2 may fit D (5 bases each). This CDR3 spans 14 amino acids. Germline V gene lookup returns CDR1 SGHRS and CDR2 YFSETQ. The V and J ends lost 1 base and 6 bases respectively, with 12 bases between them. CDR3 sequence: CASSLIGAADTQYF. CDR3 bases: TGCGCCAGCAGCTTGATCGGGGCTGCCGATACGCAGTATTTT.

This clonotype was detected a few times. The chain is built from TRBV27 and TRBJ2-6, with 10 bases fitting TRBD1. V gave up 0 bases and J gave up 1 base; unmatched junction bases: 3. The CDR3 length is 18 residues. The germline V gene has CDR1 MNHEY and CDR2 SMNVEV (reference sequence). The CDR3, as DNA: TGTGCCAGCAGTTTATCCGGGACAGGGGTATCTGGGGCCAACGTCCTGACTTTC. It translates to CASSLSGTGVSGANVLTF. Complete variable domain (other parts from reference TRBV27 and TRBJ2-6): EAQVTQNPRYLITVTGKKLTVTCSQNMNHEYMSWYRQDPGLGLRQIYYSMNVEVTDKGDVPEGYKVSRKEKRNFPLILESPSPNQTSLYFCASSLSGTGVSGANVLTFGAGSRLTVL.

This clonotype was detected only a few times. V gene TRBV4-1 combines with J gene TRBJ2-7, with 8 bases that match TRBD1. Germline CDR1 reads MGHRA; CDR2 reads YSYEKL. V was clipped by 4 bases and J by 0 bases; unmatched bases: 11. CDR3 length equals 17 residues. The CDR3 DNA reads TGCGCCAGCAGCCGGCTCCCGGGACAGGAGAGCTCCTACGAGCAGTACTTC. Amino acid sequence: CASSRLPGQESSYEQYF.

The genes are TRBV7-2 and TRBJ2-7, with TRBD2 matching over 11 bases. V was pared by 5 bases and J by 1 base, with 7 bases of the junction left unmatched. The CDR3 covers 16 residues. Germline loops: CDR1 SGHTA, CDR2 FQGNSA. DNA of the CDR3: TGTGCCAGCAGCCATAAACTAGCGGGAGCGTCCTACGAGCAGTACTTC. Residues: CASSHKLAGASYEQYF.

This clonotype was seen only a few times. V gene TRBV5-6 combines with J gene TRBJ2-7, with 9 bases fitting TRBD2. J was trimmed by 2 bases and V by 4 bases; bases with no gene match: 7. This CDR3 has 15 residues. CDR1 is SGHDT, CDR2 YYEEEE, per germline. The CDR3 region has the DNA TGTGCCAGCAGCCCCGGGACTAGCCGTCCCTACGAGCAGTACTTC. Protein product: CASSPGTSRPYEQYF.

In this sample, this clonotype turned up a few times. The chain has TRBV20-1 and TRBJ1-1, with D tentatively TRBD1 (5 bases). The germline V and J ends were trimmed by 6 bases and 3 bases, with 8 bases remaining between them. The CDR3 is 11 amino acids. Germline CDR1 is DFQATT and CDR2 is SNEGSKA (reference sequence). CDR3 sequence: CSALGDTEAFF. CDR3 sequence (DNA): TGCAGTGCCCTGGGGGACACTGAAGCTTTCTTT.

The genes are TRBV29-1 and TRBJ1-1; D gene unclear. The CDR3 has 11 residues. Trimming took off 4 bases at V and 1 base at J, with 4 bases between the two ends. Germline V lookup: CDR1 SQVTM, CDR2 ANQGSEA. The CDR3 DNA reads TGCAGCGTTGTATGGAACACTGAAGCTTTCTTT. This encodes CSVVWNTEAFF. Full variable domain (rest looked up from reference TRBV29-1 and TRBJ1-1): SAVISQKPSRDICQRGTSLTIQCQVDSQVTMMFWYRQQPGQSLTLIATANQGSEATYESGFVIDKFPISRPNLTFSTLTVSNMSPEDSSIYLCSVVWNTEAFFGQGTRLTVV.

DNA for the CDR3: TGTGCCACCCGACAGGGGATCTACGAGCAGTACTTC. The encoded protein is CATRQGIYEQYF. The rearrangement links TRBV19 to TRBJ2-7, with 8 bases lining up with TRBD1. The CDR3 loop spans 12 amino acids. CDR1 and CDR2 from the germline V gene are LNHDA and SQIVND (reference sequence). J was trimmed by 3 bases and V by 10 bases; bases with no gene match: 5. The whole variable domain, filled in from reference TRBV19 and TRBJ2-7, reads DGGITQSPKYLFRKEGQNVTLSCEQNLNHDAMYWYRQDPGQGLRLIYYSQIVNDFQKGDIAEGYSVSREKKESFPLTVTSAQKNPTAFYLCATRQGIYEQYFGPGTRLTVT.

The rearrangement uses TRBV18 and TRBJ1-1, with D hard to call. This CDR3 contains 13 residues. The germline V gene encodes CDR1 KGHSH and CDR2 LQKENI. V lost 1 base to trimming and J lost 1 base, with 4 bases between them. Written as DNA, the CDR3 is TGTGCCAGCTCACCACACCCGAACACTGAAGCTTTCTTT. Translated: CASSPHPNTEAFF.

This chain uses TRBV4-2 with TRBJ2-7; 9 bases map to TRBD1. The V segment lost 4 bases and the J segment 5 bases; nucleotides outside the gene matches: 6. Per germline, CDR1 LGHNA and CDR2 YNFKEQ. This CDR3 contains 14 residues. The CDR3 sequence is CASSRGQGPDEQYF. The DNA for the CDR3 is TGTGCCAGCAGCCGCGGACAGGGGCCAGACGAGCAGTACTTC.

V usage is TRBV7-2 and J usage is TRBJ1-2; TRBD1 might be the D (6 bases). CDR3 length equals 15 residues. The V gene lost 1 base and the J gene lost 2 bases, with 11 bases spanning the gap. From germline, CDR1 is SGHTA and CDR2 FQGNSA. This CDR3 is CASSLGGALNYGYTF. In nucleotides, the CDR3 is TGTGCCAGCAGCTTAGGGGGGGCGTTAAACTATGGCTACACCTTC.

Only a few counts were recorded for this clonotype. CDR3 region: CASSRSGWGDQETQYF. The CDR3 coding sequence is TGCGCCAGCAGCCGGTCAGGGTGGGGGGACCAAGAGACCCAGTACTTC. This chain uses TRBV4-1 with TRBJ2-5, with a weak D call TRBD2 (6 bases). V gave up 4 bases and J gave up 0 bases, with 15 bases separating them. The CDR3 loop spans 16 amino acids. Germline V CDR1 and CDR2: MGHRA, YSYEKL.

The chain carries TRBV4-1 and TRBJ2-1; no reliable D call. This CDR3 contains 13 residues. The V gene's germline CDR1 is MGHRA and CDR2 YSYEKL. Trimming removed 2 bases from V and 8 bases from J, with 10 bases in between. Here the CDR3 DNA reads TGCGCCAGCAGCCAACGACCCCCGCATGAGCAGTTCTTC. As protein: CASSQRPPHEQFF.

The chain links TRBV27 to TRBJ1-2; D unresolved. Germline V gene sequence: CDR1 MNHEY, CDR2 SMNVEV (reference sequence). The CDR3 runs to 12 residues. Between the trimmed V and J ends, which lost 8 bases and 8 bases, there was a span of 15 bases. The CDR3 loop is CASGFRFQGYTF. The CDR3 nucleotides are TGTGCCAGCGGCTTCCGATTCCAGGGCTACACCTTC.

This chain joins TRBV6-5 and TRBJ2-1; D gene ambiguous. The CDR3 consists of 14 residues. CDR1 and CDR2 from the germline V gene are MNHEY and SVGAGI. The V and J ends lost 2 bases and 10 bases respectively, with 15 bases between them. CDR3 coding DNA: TGTGCCAGCAGTTACACGAGAACCGAGAAGGAGCAGTTCTTC. Translated: CASSYTRTEKEQFF.

There are a few counts of this clonotype. This rearrangement joins TRBV29-1 to TRBJ1-2; 9 nucleotides match TRBD1. CDR3 size: 13 residues. Germline CDR1 and CDR2: SQVTM and ANQGSEA. The J segment lost 8 bases and the V segment lost 0 bases, leaving 4 bases of the junction unmatched. The CDR3 nucleotides are TGCAGCGTTGAAGAACAGGGGGCGCGGGGCTACACCTTC. This codes for CSVEEQGARGYTF.

Only a few counts were recorded for this clonotype. The chain recombines TRBV20-1 with TRBJ2-3; tentative D call: TRBD2 (5 bases). Germline V gene sequence: CDR1 DFQATT, CDR2 SNEGSKA (reference sequence). Trimming stripped 4 bases from V and 4 bases from J, with 18 bases between. CDR3 size: 15 residues. CDR3 nucleotide sequence: TGCAGTGCTAAGACCGAGGGCTCCTATGCAGATACGCAGTATTTT. Amino acid sequence: CSAKTEGSYADTQYF.

The rearrangement links TRBV25-1 to TRBJ2-2; the match to TRBD2 covers 7 bases. This CDR3 is built from 13 residues. J gave up 4 bases and V 7 bases, and 3 bases lay outside the gene matches. Germline V CDR1 and CDR2: MGHDK, SYGVNS. CDR3 nucleotides: TGTGCCAGCACCGCGGGGGTCACCGGGGAGCTGTTTTTT. Translated: CASTAGVTGELFF.

The chain is built from TRBV4-2 and TRBJ2-1; 8 bases map to TRBD2. Germline CDR1 is LGHNA and CDR2 is YNFKEQ. V shed 7 bases, J shed 4 bases, and the junction held 9 bases outside the gene matches. The CDR3 is made up of 15 amino acids. Here the CDR3 DNA reads TGTGCCAGCACGCCCACGGGAGGGCCATACAATGAGCAGTTCTTC. This codes for CASTPTGGPYNEQFF.